Here is one TCR beta chain with its context. Its cognate antigen is unknown. Germline CDR1 SGHTA, CDR2 FQGNSA. The germline V and J ends were trimmed by 2 bases and 1 base, with 15 bases remaining between them. The CDR3 runs 17 residues. This sample is drawn from a study of blood T cells in healthy people across ages. Notes on the study in general: It was held that the diversity estimates obtained from one million T cells were underestimates.

Isolation of PBMCs gave at least 6.5 million cells per sample. It was with a sample-barcoded 5' primer and a J-beta primer mix that a second PCR of about 6 to 11 cycles was run. TCRdb fed the 5' RACE reads into MiXCR, producing one record per CDR3 protein. Of around 2 million distinct CDR3 sequences in the sample, about two fifths were seen once. The sequenced sample consisted of blood. V gene TRBV7-2 combines with J gene TRBJ1-5; D possibly corresponds to TRBD1 (5 bases). The source is a human donor in good health. In DNA form, the CDR3 reads TGTGCCAGCAGCTTACGCCGGTCCGGGGGAAGCAATCAGCCCCAGCATTTT. Translated, it gives CASSLRRSGGSNQPQHF.